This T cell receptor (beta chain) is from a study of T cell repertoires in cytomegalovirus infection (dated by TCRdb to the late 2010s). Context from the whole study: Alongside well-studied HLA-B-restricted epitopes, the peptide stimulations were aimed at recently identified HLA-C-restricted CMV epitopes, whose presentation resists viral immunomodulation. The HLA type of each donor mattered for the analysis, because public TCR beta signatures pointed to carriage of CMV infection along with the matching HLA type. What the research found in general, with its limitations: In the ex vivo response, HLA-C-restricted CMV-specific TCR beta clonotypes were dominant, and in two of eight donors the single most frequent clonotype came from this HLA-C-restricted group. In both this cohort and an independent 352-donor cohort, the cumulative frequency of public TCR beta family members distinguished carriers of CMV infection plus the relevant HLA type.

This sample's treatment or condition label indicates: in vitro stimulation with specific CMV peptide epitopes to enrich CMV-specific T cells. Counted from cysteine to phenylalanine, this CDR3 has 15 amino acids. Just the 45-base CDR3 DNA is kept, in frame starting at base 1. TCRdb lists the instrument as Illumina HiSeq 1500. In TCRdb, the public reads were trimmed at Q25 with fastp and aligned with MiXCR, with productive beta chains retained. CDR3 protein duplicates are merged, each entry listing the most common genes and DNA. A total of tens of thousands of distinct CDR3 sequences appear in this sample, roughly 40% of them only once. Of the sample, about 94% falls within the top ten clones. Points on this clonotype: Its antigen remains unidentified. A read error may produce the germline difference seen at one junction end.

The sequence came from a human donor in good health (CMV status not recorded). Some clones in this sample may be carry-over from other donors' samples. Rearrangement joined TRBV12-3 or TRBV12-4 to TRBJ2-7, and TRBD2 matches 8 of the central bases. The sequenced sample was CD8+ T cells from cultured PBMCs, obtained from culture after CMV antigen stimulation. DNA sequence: TGTGCCAGGAGTTCCCCGGGACTAGGTTTAAACGAGCAGTACTTC. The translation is CARSSPGLGLNEQYF.